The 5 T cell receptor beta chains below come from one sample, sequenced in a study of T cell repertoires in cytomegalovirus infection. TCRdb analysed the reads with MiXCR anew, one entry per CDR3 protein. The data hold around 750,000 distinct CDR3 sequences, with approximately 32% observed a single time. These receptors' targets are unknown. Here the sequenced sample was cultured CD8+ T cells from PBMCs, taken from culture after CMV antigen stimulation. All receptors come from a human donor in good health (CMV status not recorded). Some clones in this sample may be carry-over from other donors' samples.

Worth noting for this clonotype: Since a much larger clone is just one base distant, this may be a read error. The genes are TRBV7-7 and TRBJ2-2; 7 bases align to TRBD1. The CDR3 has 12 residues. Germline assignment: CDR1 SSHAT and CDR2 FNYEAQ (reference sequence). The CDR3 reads CASRGNSGELFF. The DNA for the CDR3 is TGTGCTAGCAGGGGGAACTCCGGGGAGCTGTTTTTT.

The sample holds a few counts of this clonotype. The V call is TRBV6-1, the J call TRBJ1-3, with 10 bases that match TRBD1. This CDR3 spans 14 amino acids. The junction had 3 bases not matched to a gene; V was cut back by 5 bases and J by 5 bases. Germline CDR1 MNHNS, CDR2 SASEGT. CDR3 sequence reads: CASSWGQGRNTIYF. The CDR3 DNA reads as TGTGCCAGCAGTTGGGGACAGGGGAGAAACACCATATATTTT.

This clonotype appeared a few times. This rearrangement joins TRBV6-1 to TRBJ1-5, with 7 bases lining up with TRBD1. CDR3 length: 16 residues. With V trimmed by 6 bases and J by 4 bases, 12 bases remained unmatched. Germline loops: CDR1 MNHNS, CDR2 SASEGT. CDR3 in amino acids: CASSGTRQGGNQPQHF. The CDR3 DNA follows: TGTGCCAGCAGCGGTACTAGACAGGGAGGGAATCAGCCCCAGCATTTT.

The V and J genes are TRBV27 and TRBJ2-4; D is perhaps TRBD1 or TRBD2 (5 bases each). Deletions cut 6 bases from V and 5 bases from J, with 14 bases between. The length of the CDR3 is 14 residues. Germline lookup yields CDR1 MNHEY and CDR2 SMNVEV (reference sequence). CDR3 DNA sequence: TGTGCCAGCAGCACCTTTAGGGACGAAAACATTCAGTACTTC. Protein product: CASSTFRDENIQYF.

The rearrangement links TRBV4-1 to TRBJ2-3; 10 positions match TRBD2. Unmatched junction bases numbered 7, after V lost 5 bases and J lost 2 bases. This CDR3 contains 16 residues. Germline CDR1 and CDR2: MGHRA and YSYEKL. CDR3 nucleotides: TGCGCCAGCAGCTACCGGACTAGCGGCTACACAGATACGCAGTATTTT. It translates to CASSYRTSGYTDTQYF.